Reported below is one T cell receptor beta chain. Its antigen is unidentified. The junction and the germline gene differ at one end; a read error may be behind it. Points from the study as a whole: Tumor Tregs overlapped most with tumor, then blood, naive CD4+ cells. The TCR gene usage of tumor memory CD4+ T cells clustered together with blood and lymph node memory CD4+ cells and with lymph node naive CD4+ cells.

This CDR3 region has 12 residues. The V gene's germline CDR1 is ENHRY and CDR2 SYGVKD. Semi-nested PCR with Nested Universal Primer A followed constant-region reverse priming of full-length variable regions. TCRdb re-analysed the 5' RACE reads in MiXCR, keeping a single row per CDR3 protein. In the table there are some 40,000 distinct CDR3 sequences, less than 35% of which are singletons. Material: memory CD4+ T cells sorted from a lymph node. Subset indicated: memory CD4+ T cells, CD4+CD45RO+CD25-. The gene calls are TRBV10-3 and TRBJ2-5, with D hard to call. The receptor was isolated from a female donor with breast cancer. The CDR3 here is CAISQEQEIQYF. CDR3 in DNA: TGTGCCATCAGCCAGGAGCAAGAGATCCAGTACTTC.